This T cell receptor beta chain originates from a study of blood T cell repertoires in COVID-19. Across the whole study: Italy, Spain and the United States were the sources of the convalescent and acute COVID-19 samples. T cells, B-cell-depleted T cells, or PBMCs supplied cDNA or gDNA.

This clone has just one count. Germline V gene sequence: CDR1 SNHLY, CDR2 FYNNEI. V was trimmed by 4 bases and J by 1 base, leaving 4 bases between them. This CDR3 has 12 residues. Authors' methods: By means of reference gene primer amplification, nucleated cell counts were estimated. Sequencing was performed with immunoSEQ multiplex PCR; in TCRdb, only in-frame clones are kept and a portion is missing. V, J and clone size were drawn from that table, and D and trimming were deduced from the DNA. The profile shows over 90,000 clones, about nine tenths of them singletons. This TCR was recovered from a woman between 65 and 79 years old with acute or convalescent COVID-19. Sequenced material: peripheral blood. The rearrangement uses TRBV2 and TRBJ1-2; D remains ambiguous. The DNA of the CDR3 is TGTGCCAGCAGTGGTATTAACTATGGCTACACCTTC. Translation: CASSGINYGYTF.